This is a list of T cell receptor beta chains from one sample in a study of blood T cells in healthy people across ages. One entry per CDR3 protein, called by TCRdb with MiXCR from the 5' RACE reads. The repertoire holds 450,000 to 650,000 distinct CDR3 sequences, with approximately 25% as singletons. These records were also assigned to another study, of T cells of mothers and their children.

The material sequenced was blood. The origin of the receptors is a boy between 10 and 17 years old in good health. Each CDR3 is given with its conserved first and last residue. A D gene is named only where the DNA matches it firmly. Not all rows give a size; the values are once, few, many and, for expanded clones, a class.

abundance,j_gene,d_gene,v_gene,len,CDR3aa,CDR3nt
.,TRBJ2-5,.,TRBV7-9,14,CASRPDVSPETQHF,TGTGCCAGCAGACCGGACGTATCCCCGGAGACCCAGCACTTC
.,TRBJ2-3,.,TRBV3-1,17,CASSQMGFRGLTDTQYF,TGTGCCAGCAGCCAGATGGGGTTCCGGGGCCTCACAGATACGCAGTATTTT
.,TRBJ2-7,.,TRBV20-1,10,CSAASHEQYF,TGCAGTGCGGCGTCTCACGAGCAGTACTTC
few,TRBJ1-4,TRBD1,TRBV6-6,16,CASSPMAGQGNEKLFF,TGTGCCAGCAGCCCTATGGCGGGACAGGGGAATGAAAAACTGTTTTTT
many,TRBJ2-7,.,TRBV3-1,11,CASSQEYEQYF,TGTGCCAGCAGCCAAGAGTACGAGCAGTACTTC
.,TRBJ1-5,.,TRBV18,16,CASSPLGVYGNQPQHF,TGTGCCAGCTCACCACTAGGGGTCTATGGCAATCAGCCCCAGCATTTT
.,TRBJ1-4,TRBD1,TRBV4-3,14,CASSQGQKHEKLFF,TGCGCCAGCAGCCAGGGACAGAAGCATGAAAAACTGTTTTTT
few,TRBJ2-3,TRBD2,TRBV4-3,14,CASSPGPGGDAQYF,TGCGCCAGCAGCCCGGGGCCGGGGGGAGATGCGCAGTATTTT
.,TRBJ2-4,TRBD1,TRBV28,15,CASGQGAAAKNIQYF,TGTGCCAGCGGACAGGGGGCGGCGGCCAAAAACATTCAGTACTTC
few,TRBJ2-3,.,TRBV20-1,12,CSAIPGTDTQYF,TGCAGTGCTATCCCCGGGACAGATACGCAGTATTTT
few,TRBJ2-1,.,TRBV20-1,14,CSARVAAGGTEQFF,TGCAGTGCTAGAGTCGCAGCGGGCGGAACGGAGCAGTTCTTC
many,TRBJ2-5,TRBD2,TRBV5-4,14,CASSLSRGRETQYF,TGTGCCAGCAGCTTGTCCCGCGGGAGGGAGACCCAGTACTTC
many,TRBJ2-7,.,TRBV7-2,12,CASRYGESEQYF,TGTGCCAGCAGGTACGGGGAGTCCGAGCAGTACTTC
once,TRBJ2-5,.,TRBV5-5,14,CASSLADFQETQYF,TGTGCCAGCAGCTTGGCGGACTTTCAAGAGACCCAGTACTTC
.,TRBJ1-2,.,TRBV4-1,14,CASSQVASNYGYTF,TGCGCCAGCAGCCAAGTCGCATCTAACTATGGCTACACCTTC
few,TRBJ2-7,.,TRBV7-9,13,CASSPAGYHEQYF,TGTGCCAGCAGCCCGGCGGGGTACCACGAGCAGTACTTC
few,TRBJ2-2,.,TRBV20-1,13,CSARGGSPGELFF,TGCAGTGCGAGAGGGGGTTCACCCGGGGAGCTGTTTTTT
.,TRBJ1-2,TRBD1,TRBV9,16,CASSVDPTTTGAGYTF,TGTGCCAGCAGCGTAGACCCCACCACTACAGGGGCCGGCTACACCTTC
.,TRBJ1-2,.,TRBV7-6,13,CASSSSAGDGYTF,TGTGCCAGCAGCTCCAGTGCAGGGGATGGCTACACCTTC
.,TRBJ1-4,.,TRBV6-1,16,CASRTAANLINEKLFF,TGTGCCAGCAGAACCGCAGCGAATCTGATTAATGAAAAACTGTTTTTT
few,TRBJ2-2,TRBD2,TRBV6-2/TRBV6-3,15,CASTLAGGSTGELFF,TGTGCCAGCACCTTAGCGGGAGGGTCTACCGGGGAGCTGTTTTTT
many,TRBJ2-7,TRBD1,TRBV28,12,CASSLDRGEQYF,TGTGCCAGCAGTTTAGACAGGGGCGAGCAGTACTTC
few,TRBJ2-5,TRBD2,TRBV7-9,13,CASRTGGEETQYF,TGTGCCAGCCGCACGGGGGGGGAAGAGACCCAGTACTTC
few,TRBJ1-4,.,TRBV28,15,CASSFVMGALEKLFF,TGTGCCAGCAGTTTTGTGATGGGTGCGTTGGAAAAACTGTTTTTT
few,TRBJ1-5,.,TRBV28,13,CASSRLRVQPQHF,TGTGCCAGCAGCCGACTCAGAGTACAGCCCCAGCATTTT
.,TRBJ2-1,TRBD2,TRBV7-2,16,CASSLEGLAGVYEQFF,TGTGCCAGCAGCTTAGAGGGACTAGCGGGGGTCTATGAGCAGTTCTTC
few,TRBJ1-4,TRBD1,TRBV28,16,CASSLIGQGGNERLFF,TGTGCCAGCAGTTTGATAGGACAGGGAGGGAATGAAAGACTGTTTTTT
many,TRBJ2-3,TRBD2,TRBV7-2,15,CASSPSSGGTDTQYF,TGTGCCAGCAGCCCGTCTAGCGGGGGCACAGATACGCAGTATTTT
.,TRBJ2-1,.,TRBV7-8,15,CASSYSSGVYNEQFF,TGTGCCAGCAGTTACTCATCGGGGGTTTACAATGAGCAGTTCTTC
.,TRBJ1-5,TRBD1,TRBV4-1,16,CASSQTGQGASQPQHF,TGCGCCAGCAGCCAAACCGGACAGGGGGCGTCTCAGCCCCAGCATTTT
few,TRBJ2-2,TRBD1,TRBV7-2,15,CASSSPWTGAGELFF,TGTGCCAGCAGCTCACCATGGACAGGGGCCGGGGAGCTGTTTTTT
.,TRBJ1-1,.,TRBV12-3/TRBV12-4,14,CASSFQGGGTEAFF,TGTGCCAGCAGTTTCCAGGGTGGGGGGACTGAAGCTTTCTTT
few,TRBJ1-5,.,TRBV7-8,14,CASSFTPGTQPQHF,TGTGCCAGCAGCTTTACTCCAGGGACTCAGCCCCAGCATTTT
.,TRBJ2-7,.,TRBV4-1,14,CASSQLDSNYEQYF,TGCGCCAGCAGCCAGCTGGACTCGAACTACGAGCAGTACTTC
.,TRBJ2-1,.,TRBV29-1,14,CSVALRGSYNEQFF,TGCAGCGTTGCCCTCCGGGGGTCCTACAATGAGCAGTTCTTC
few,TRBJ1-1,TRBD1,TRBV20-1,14,CSARDLRGPTEAFF,TGCAGTGCTAGAGACCTCAGGGGGCCGACTGAAGCTTTCTTT
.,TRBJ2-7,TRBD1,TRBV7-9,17,CASSSQLPWDSSYEQYF,TGTGCCAGCAGCTCCCAGCTACCTTGGGACAGCAGCTACGAGCAGTACTTC
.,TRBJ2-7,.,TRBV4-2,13,CASSSSSTYEQYF,TGTGCCAGCAGCAGTTCAAGCACCTACGAGCAGTACTTC
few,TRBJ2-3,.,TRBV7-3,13,CASSWTNTDTQYF,TGTGCCAGCAGCTGGACGAACACAGATACGCAGTATTTT
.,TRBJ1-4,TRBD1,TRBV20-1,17,CSAGDRRAATTNEKRFF,TGCAGTGCTGGGGACAGACGCGCGGCAACAACTAATGAAAAACGGTTTTTT
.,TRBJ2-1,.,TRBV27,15,CASSGGPYSYNEQFF,TGTGCCAGCAGTGGTGGACCCTACTCCTACAATGAGCAGTTCTTC
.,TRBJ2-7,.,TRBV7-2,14,CASSRAGEVYEQYF,TGTGCCAGCAGTAGAGCGGGTGAGGTCTACGAGCAGTACTTC
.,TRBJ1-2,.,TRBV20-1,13,CSARDSRAGGYTF,TGCAGTGCTAGAGATAGCAGGGCGGGTGGCTACACCTTC
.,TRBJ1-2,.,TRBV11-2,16,CASSLEGVGANYGYTF,TGTGCCAGCAGCTTAGAGGGGGTCGGGGCTAACTATGGCTACACCTTC
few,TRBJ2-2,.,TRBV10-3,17,CAISERPQLGNTGELFF,TGTGCCATCAGTGAGCGCCCGCAGTTGGGGAACACCGGGGAGCTGTTTTTT
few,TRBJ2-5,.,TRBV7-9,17,CASSLAGLAGDPETQYF,TGTGCCAGCAGCTTAGCCGGTCTGGCAGGGGACCCAGAGACCCAGTACTTC
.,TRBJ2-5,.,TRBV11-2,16,CASSGLRARYQETQYF,TGTGCCAGCAGCGGGCTTAGGGCTCGGTACCAAGAGACCCAGTACTTC
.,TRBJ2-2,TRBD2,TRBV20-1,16,CSARASGRAETGELFF,TGCAGTGCTAGAGCTAGCGGGAGGGCCGAGACCGGGGAGCTGTTTTTT
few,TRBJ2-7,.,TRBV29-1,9,CSAIYEQYF,TGCAGCGCCATTTACGAGCAGTACTTC
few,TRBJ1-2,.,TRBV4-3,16,CASSQDLVSRSGGYTF,TGCGCCAGCAGCCAAGATCTAGTTTCCCGGTCCGGGGGCTACACCTTC
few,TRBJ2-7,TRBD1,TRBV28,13,CASFRDRAYEQYF,TGTGCCAGCTTCCGGGACAGGGCCTACGAGCAGTACTTC
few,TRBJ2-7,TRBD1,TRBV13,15,CASSCFRDRDDEQYF,TGTGCCAGCAGCTGTTTCCGGGACAGGGACGACGAGCAGTACTTC
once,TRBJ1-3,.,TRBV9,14,CARDECGSGNTIYF,TGTGCCAGGGACGAGTGCGGGTCTGGAAACACCATATATTTT
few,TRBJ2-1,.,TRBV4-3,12,CASSRNRVEQFF,TGCGCCAGCAGCCGCAACAGGGTTGAGCAGTTCTTC